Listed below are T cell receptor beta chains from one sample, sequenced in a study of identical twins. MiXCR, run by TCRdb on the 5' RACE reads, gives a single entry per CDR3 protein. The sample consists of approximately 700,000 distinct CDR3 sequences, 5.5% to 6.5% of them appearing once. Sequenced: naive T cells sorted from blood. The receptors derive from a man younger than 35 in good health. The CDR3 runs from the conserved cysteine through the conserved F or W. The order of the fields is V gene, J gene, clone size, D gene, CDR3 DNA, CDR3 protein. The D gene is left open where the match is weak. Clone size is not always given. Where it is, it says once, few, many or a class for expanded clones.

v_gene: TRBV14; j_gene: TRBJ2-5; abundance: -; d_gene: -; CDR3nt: TGTGCCAGCAGCCAAGAAAGAGGTCAAGAGACCCAGTACTTC; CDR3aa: CASSQERGQETQYF
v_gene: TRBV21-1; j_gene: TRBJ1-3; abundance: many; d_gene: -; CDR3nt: TGTGCCAGCAGCAAAGGTGGGGGATCTGGAAACACCATATATTTT; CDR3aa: CASSKGGGSGNTIYF
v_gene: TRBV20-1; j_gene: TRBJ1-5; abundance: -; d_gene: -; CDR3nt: TGCAGTGTCAAAGGGGCGGGTCAGCCCCAGCATTTT; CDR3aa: CSVKGAGQPQHF
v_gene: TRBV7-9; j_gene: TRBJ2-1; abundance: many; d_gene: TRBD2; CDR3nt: TGTGCCAGCAGCTTAACTAGCGGGATAATTGACGAGCAGTTCTTC; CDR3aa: CASSLTSGIIDEQFF
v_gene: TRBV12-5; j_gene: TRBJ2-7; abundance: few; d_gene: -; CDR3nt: TGTGCTGATGCCAGGGGTGGGGACACTACCTACGAGCAGTACTTC; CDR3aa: CADARGGDTTYEQYF
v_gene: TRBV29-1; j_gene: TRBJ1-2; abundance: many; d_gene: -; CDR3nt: TGCAGCGTTCTTGAGCATAACTATGGCTACACCTTC; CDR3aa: CSVLEHNYGYTF
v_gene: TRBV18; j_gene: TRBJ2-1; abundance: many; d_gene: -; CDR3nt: TGTGCCAGCTCACCTGGGACCTCTGGTGAGCAGTTCTTC; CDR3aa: CASSPGTSGEQFF
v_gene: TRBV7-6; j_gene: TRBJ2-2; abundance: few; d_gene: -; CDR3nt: TGTGCCAGCAGTCTGCGACTTTTGAACACCGGGGAGCTGTTTTTT; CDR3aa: CASSLRLLNTGELFF
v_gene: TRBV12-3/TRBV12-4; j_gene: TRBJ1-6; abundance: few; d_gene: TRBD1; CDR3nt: TGTGCCAGCAGCCCATCCCCGGGACAGGGGTCTAATTCACCCCTCCACTTT; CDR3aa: CASSPSPGQGSNSPLHF
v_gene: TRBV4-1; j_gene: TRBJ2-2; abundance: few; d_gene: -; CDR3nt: TGCGCCAGCAGCCAAGAAGACGGGTTGAACACCGGGGAGCTGTTTTTT; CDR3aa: CASSQEDGLNTGELFF
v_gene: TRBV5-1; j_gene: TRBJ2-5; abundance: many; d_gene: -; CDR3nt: TGCGCCAGCAGCCCGGGGACTCCTAGGGAGACCCAGTACTTC; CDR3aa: CASSPGTPRETQYF
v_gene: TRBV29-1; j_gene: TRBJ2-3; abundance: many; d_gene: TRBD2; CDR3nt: TGCAGCGCTAGCGGGAGAGCCACAGATACGCAGTATTTT; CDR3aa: CSASGRATDTQYF
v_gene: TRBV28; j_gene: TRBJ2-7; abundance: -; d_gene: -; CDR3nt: TGTGCCAGCAGTCCCTTTACAGGCGGTCCCGCCTACGAGCAGTACTTC; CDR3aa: CASSPFTGGPAYEQYF
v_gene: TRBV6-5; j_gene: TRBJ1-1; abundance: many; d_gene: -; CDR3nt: TGTGCCAGCAGTTACGTAAGGACAGTGAACACTGAAGCTTTCTTT; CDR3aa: CASSYVRTVNTEAFF
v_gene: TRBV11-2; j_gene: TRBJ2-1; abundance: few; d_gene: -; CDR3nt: TGTGCCAGCAGCCCACGGGGCAGTGAGCAGTTCTTC; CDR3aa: CASSPRGSEQFF
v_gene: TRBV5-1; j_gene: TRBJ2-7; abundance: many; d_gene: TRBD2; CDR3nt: TGCGCCAGCTCCCCCGGGACTAGCGGGCCCTCCTACGAGCAGTACTTC; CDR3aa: CASSPGTSGPSYEQYF
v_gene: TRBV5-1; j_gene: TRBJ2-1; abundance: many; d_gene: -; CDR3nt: TGCGCCAGCAGTTCCAGCCTTGATGAGCAGTTCTTC; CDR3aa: CASSSSLDEQFF
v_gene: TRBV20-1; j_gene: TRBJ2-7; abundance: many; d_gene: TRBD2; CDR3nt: TGCAGTGCTCGAAGAGCGGGGGGCTCCTACGAGCAGTACTTC; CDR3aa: CSARRAGGSYEQYF
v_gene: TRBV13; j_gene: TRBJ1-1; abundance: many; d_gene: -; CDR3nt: TGTGCCAGCAGCTTCGATCGTACTGAAGCTTTCTTT; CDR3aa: CASSFDRTEAFF
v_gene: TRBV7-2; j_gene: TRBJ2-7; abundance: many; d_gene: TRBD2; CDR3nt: TGTGCCAGCAGCTCACCGACTAGCGGGAGTAATGAGCAGTACTTC; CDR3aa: CASSSPTSGSNEQYF
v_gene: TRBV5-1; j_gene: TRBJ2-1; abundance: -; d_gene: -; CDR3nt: TGCGCCAGCAGCTTTTCAAGACCAAGCTCCTACAATGAGCAGTTCTTC; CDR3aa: CASSFSRPSSYNEQFF
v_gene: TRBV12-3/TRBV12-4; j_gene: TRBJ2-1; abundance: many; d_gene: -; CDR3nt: TGTGCCAGCAGTCCTCTTTGGAGGACAAACAACAATGAGCAGTTCTTC; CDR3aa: CASSPLWRTNNNEQFF
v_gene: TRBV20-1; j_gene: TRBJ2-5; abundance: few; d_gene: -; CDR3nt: TGCAGTGCCCCCAGGGCTAGAGGGGAGACCCAGTACTTC; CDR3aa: CSAPRARGETQYF
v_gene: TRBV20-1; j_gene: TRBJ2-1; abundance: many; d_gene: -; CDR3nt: TGCAGTGCTAGAGACCGGCAGGGATTGGTGTATGAGCAGTTCTTC; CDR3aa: CSARDRQGLVYEQFF
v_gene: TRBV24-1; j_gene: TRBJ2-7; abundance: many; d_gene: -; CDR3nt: TGTGCCACCAGTGATTGGAACTACGAGCAGTACTTC; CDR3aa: CATSDWNYEQYF
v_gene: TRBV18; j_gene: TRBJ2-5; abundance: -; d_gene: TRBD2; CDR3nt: TGTGCCAGCTCACCTCAGCGGGAAGGGGAGACCCAGTACTTC; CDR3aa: CASSPQREGETQYF
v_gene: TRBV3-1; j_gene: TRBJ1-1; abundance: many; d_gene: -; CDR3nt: TGTGCCAGCTCCGAGGGAGGACCGATCGTTGAAGCTTTCTTT; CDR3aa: CASSEGGPIVEAFF